A single sample is the source of the 26 T cell receptor beta chains below, sequenced in a study of CD4 T cells in relation to SARS-CoV-2 and coronaviruses. The assay was immunoSEQ multiplex PCR, and TCRdb's table has in-frame clones only and misses some. Here the sample spans some 65,000 clones, 87% being singletons. Before the COVID-19 pandemic, during about 2010-2018, CD4+ T cells were taken from unexposed donors. Source material: memory CD4+ T cells from PBMCs. All receptors derive from a human donor in good health.

The chain recombines TRBV5-1 with TRBJ2-1; 13 nucleotides match TRBD2. CDR3 length: 16 amino acids. Looked up from germline, CDR1 is SGHRS and CDR2 is YFSETQ. V lost 4 bases to trimming and J lost 2 bases; unmatched junction nucleotides: 3. The DNA for the CDR3 is TGCGCCAGCAGCGGACTAGCGGGAGACGCCTACAATGAGCAGTTCTTC. This encodes CASSGLAGDAYNEQFF.

This chain joins TRBV7-2 and TRBJ2-3; tentatively, D is TRBD2 (5 bases). Looked up from germline, CDR1 is SGHTA and CDR2 is FQGNSA. CDR3 size: 14 residues. V was pared by 5 bases and J by 2 bases, with 11 bases between. The CDR3: CASSPDSFTDTQYF. The CDR3 nucleotides are TGTGCCAGCAGCCCGGACTCCTTCACAGATACGCAGTATTTT. Looking up the rest from reference TRBV7-2 and TRBJ2-3 gives the full variable domain: GAGVSQSPSNKVTEKGKDVELRCDPISGHTALYWYRQSLGQGLEFLIYFQGNSAPDKSGLPSDRFSAERTGGSVSTLTIQRTQQEDSAVYLCASSPDSFTDTQYFGPGTRLTVL.

Points on this clone: An end of the junction differs from the germline gene, which may be a read error. The same CDR3 arises from other DNA sequences in this sample as well. The V and J genes are TRBV18 and TRBJ2-7, with D hard to call. CDR1 and CDR2 (germline): KGHSH, LQKENI. CDR3 size: 12 residues. The CDR3, as DNA: TGTGCCAGCTCACCAGCCTCCTACGAACAGTACTTC. Amino acid sequence: CASSPASYEQYF.

The V call is TRBV19, the J call TRBJ2-3; 8 bases line up with TRBD1. There are 16 residues in the CDR3. V was pared by 6 bases and J by 1 base, with 9 bases of the junction left unmatched. Per the germline V gene, CDR1 is LNHDA and CDR2 is SQIVND (reference sequence). The CDR3 region is CASRIKSGQGTDTQYF. CDR3 in DNA: TGTGCCAGTAGAATAAAGTCGGGACAGGGCACAGATACGCAGTATTTT.

V is TRBV6-1 and J is TRBJ2-7; 8 bases agree with TRBD1. The J segment lost 4 bases and the V segment lost 3 bases, leaving 8 bases of the junction unmatched. Germline CDR1 and CDR2: MNHNS and SASEGT. The length of the CDR3 is 15 residues. DNA of the CDR3: TGTGCCAGCAGTGATGTAGGACAGGGAGCATACGAGCAGTACTTC. Translated, it gives CASSDVGQGAYEQYF.

V is TRBV11-2 and J is TRBJ2-5; a possible D gene is TRBD2 (5 bases). Deletions cut 2 bases from V and 4 bases from J, with 11 bases between. The CDR3 covers 14 residues. Germline CDR1 reads SGHAT; CDR2 reads FQNNGV. The CDR3 DNA reads as TGTGCCAGCAGCTTAACCGGGATCGGAGAGACCCAGTACTTC. The encoded protein is CASSLTGIGETQYF. Supplemented by reference TRBV11-2 and TRBJ2-5, the full variable domain reads EAGVAQSPRYKIIEKRQSVAFWCNPISGHATLYWYQQILGQGPKLLIQFQNNGVVDDSQLPKDRFSAERLKGVDSTLKIQPAKLEDSAVYLCASSLTGIGETQYFGPGTRLLVL.

The genes are TRBV27 and TRBJ1-2; D may be TRBD1 (6 bases). Trimming took off 2 bases at V and 7 bases at J, with 8 bases between the two ends. The length of the CDR3 is 12 residues. Germline CDR1 and CDR2: MNHEY and SMNVEV (reference sequence). CDR3 region: CASSLKGGGYTF. The CDR3 DNA reads as TGTGCCAGCAGTTTAAAGGGGGGTGGCTACACCTTC.

V gene TRBV6-1 combines with J gene TRBJ1-5; D gene unclear. The ends were cut back, 2 bases at V and 0 bases at J, with 11 bases in the middle. The CDR3 spans 16 residues. CDR1 and CDR2 (germline): MNHNS, SASEGT. The CDR3 sequence: CASSESPPGSNQPQHF. CDR3 coding DNA: TGTGCCAGCAGTGAAAGTCCGCCAGGTAGCAATCAGCCCCAGCATTTT.

The rearrangement joins TRBV28 to TRBJ2-7; D unclear. The V and J ends lost 3 bases and 6 bases respectively, with 12 bases between them. The CDR3 covers 13 residues. Germline values: CDR1 MDHEN, CDR2 SYDVKM. The CDR3 reads CASSLSGPLEQYF. Here the CDR3 DNA reads TGTGCCAGCAGTTTGAGTGGGCCTCTCGAGCAGTACTTC.

The chain joins TRBV30 to TRBJ1-5, with 8 bases matching TRBD1. Losses at the gene ends were 1 base for V and 4 bases for J; bases not matched to a gene: 0. Germline CDR1 GTSNPN, CDR2 SVGIG (reference sequence). The CDR3 consists of 13 residues. CDR3: CAWSGTGNQPQHF. CDR3 DNA sequence: TGTGCCTGGAGTGGGACAGGGAATCAGCCCCAGCATTTT.

The table lists this clone with a few counts. The chain combines TRBV11-3 with TRBJ1-5; maybe TRBD1 (6 bases). Germline CDR1 reads SGHNT; CDR2 reads YENEEA. The CDR3 length is 15 residues. Trimming removed 3 bases from V and 4 bases from J, with 13 bases in between. The DNA for the CDR3 is TGTGCCAGCAGCTTTTACAGGGCGATGAATCAGCCCCAGCATTTT. It yields the protein CASSFYRAMNQPQHF.

The CDR3 DNA sequence: TGCGCCAGCAGCCGCGGGAGAGAGCAGTTCTTC. Translating gives CASSRGREQFF. The chain has TRBV10-2 and TRBJ2-1; 7 nucleotides match TRBD2. From germline, CDR1 is WSHSY and CDR2 SAAADI. V lost 6 bases and J lost 10; bases outside the gene matches: 3. The CDR3 spans 11 residues.

The rearrangement uses TRBV18 and TRBJ2-1, with 11 bases lining up with TRBD1. Germline-derived CDR1 and CDR2 are KGHSH and LQKENI. There are 17 residues in the CDR3. The ends lost 2 bases at V and 5 bases at J; junction bases unmatched: 8. CDR3 nucleotides: TGTGCCAGCTCACCAGGGATCCGGGACAGGGGGAACAATGAGCAGTTCTTC. Its protein is CASSPGIRDRGNNEQFF.

This chain links TRBV19 with TRBJ1-6, with D perhaps TRBD1 (6 bases). This CDR3 contains 15 residues. CDR1 and CDR2 from the germline V gene are LNHDA and SQIVND (reference sequence). V dropped 4 bases and J dropped 8 bases, with 15 bases sitting between them. CDR3 loop: CASSTDAGEDSPLHF. CDR3 DNA: TGTGCCAGTAGTACCGATGCAGGGGAGGATTCACCCCTCCACTTT.

The J gene is TRBJ2-7, the V gene TRBV19; 11 positions agree with TRBD1. V shed 6 bases and J 5 bases; nucleotides not matched to a gene: 3. Germline lookup yields CDR1 LNHDA and CDR2 SQIVND (reference sequence). This CDR3 is built from 13 residues. DNA for the CDR3: TGTGCCAGTAGGGGACAGGGGGTCCACGAGCAGTACTTC. Protein: CASRGQGVHEQYF.

V gene TRBV6-2 or TRBV6-3 combines with J gene TRBJ2-1; TRBD2 aligns across 10 bases. This CDR3 region has 15 residues. The ends lost 4 bases at V and 8 bases at J; junction bases unmatched: 8. The germline gives CDR1 MNHEY, CDR2 SVGEGT. This CDR3 reads CASSSSPGLAYEQFF. The CDR3 bases are TGTGCCAGCAGTTCCTCCCCGGGACTAGCGTATGAGCAGTTCTTC.

This sequence joins TRBV27 and TRBJ2-5, with a tentative D call TRBD2 (5 bases). The CDR3 contains 15 residues. V was pared by 4 bases and J by 4 bases, with 16 bases between. From germline, CDR1 is MNHEY and CDR2 SMNVEV (reference sequence). As DNA, the CDR3 is TGTGCCAGCAGTTGGGGATCATCGGGGAGAGAGACCCAGTACTTC. This codes for CASSWGSSGRETQYF.

V gene TRBV11-1 combines with J gene TRBJ1-2; TRBD1 is a possible D gene (5 bases). Trimming took 1 base from V and 7 from J, leaving 10 bases between them. Germline lookup yields CDR1 SGHAT and CDR2 FQDESV (reference sequence). The CDR3 is 13 residues long. Here the CDR3 reads CASSLDGRVGYTF. For the CDR3, the DNA is TGTGCCAGCAGCTTAGACGGCAGGGTTGGCTACACCTTC.

V gene TRBV6-5 combines with J gene TRBJ1-2, with D possibly TRBD1 on 6 matching bases. From germline, CDR1 is MNHEY and CDR2 SVGAGI. V was shortened by 6 bases and J by 2 bases, with 13 bases between the two germline ends. The CDR3 has 14 amino acids. The CDR3 region has the DNA TGTGCCAGCAGGGGCGGACAGTTCAACTATGGCTACACCTTC. Its translation: CASRGGQFNYGYTF.

V and J are TRBV29-1 and TRBJ2-5, with D unclear. The length of the CDR3 is 11 residues. Germline CDR1 SQVTM, CDR2 ANQGSEA. V was pared by 8 bases and J by 0 bases, with 7 bases between. The CDR3 region has the DNA TGCAGCCTTGGGTACCAAGAGACCCAGTACTTC. Translated, it gives CSLGYQETQYF.

The rearrangement links TRBV7-2 to TRBJ2-7; a possible D gene is TRBD1 (7 bases). V shed 4 bases and J shed 2 bases, with 15 bases lying between them. The CDR3 length is 15 residues. Per the germline V gene, CDR1 is SGHTA and CDR2 is FQGNSA. The chain's CDR3 is CASSSDSGGTYEQYF. The CDR3 DNA reads as TGTGCCAGCAGCTCCGACTCAGGGGGGACCTACGAGCAGTACTTC.

This chain joins TRBV28 and TRBJ1-4; the match to TRBD1 covers 9 bases. V dropped 5 bases and J dropped 7; count of bases not matched to a gene: 11. Germline V gives CDR1 MDHEN, CDR2 SYDVKM. The CDR3 is 16 residues long. The CDR3 reads CASSTAKQGAGEKLFF. In nucleotides, the CDR3 is TGTGCCAGCAGTACCGCCAAACAGGGGGCGGGTGAAAAACTGTTTTTT. Using reference TRBV28 and TRBJ1-4 for the parts outside the CDR3, the full variable domain is DVKVTQSSRYLVKRTGEKVFLECVQDMDHENMFWYRQDPGLGLRLIYFSYDVKMKEKGDIPEGYSVSREKKERFSLILESASTNQTSMYLCASSTAKQGAGEKLFFGSGTQLSVL.

This clone was counted a single time. The chain links TRBV3-1 (or the pseudogene TRBV3-2) to TRBJ2-3; tentatively, D is TRBD2 (6 bases). Trimming removed 0 bases from V and 7 bases from J, with 14 bases in between. The germline V gene encodes CDR1 LGHDT and CDR2 YNNKEL (reference sequence). This CDR3 has 15 residues. CDR3 protein: CASSQDGLAIYTQYF. The CDR3, as DNA: TGTGCCAGCAGCCAAGATGGGCTAGCGATCTATACGCAGTATTTT.

The chain carries TRBV4-3 and TRBJ2-7; TRBD1 matches at 8 bases. The length of the CDR3 is 15 residues. The V gene end was trimmed by 0 bases and the J gene end by 6 bases; junction bases not matched to a gene: 7. Germline V CDR1 and CDR2: LGHNA, YSLEER. The chain's CDR3 is CASSQDTRGHGEQYF. CDR3 DNA: TGCGCCAGCAGCCAAGATACCAGGGGGCACGGCGAGCAGTACTTC.

The chain carries TRBV15 and TRBJ2-2; D not certain. The germline V gene has CDR1 LNHNV and CDR2 YYDKDF (reference sequence). Deletions cut 1 base from V and 6 bases from J, with 6 bases between. This CDR3 is built from 13 residues. CDR3 protein: CATSRARAGELFF. In DNA, the CDR3 is TGTGCCACCAGCAGAGCCCGGGCCGGGGAGCTGTTTTTT.

This chain connects TRBV6-6 to TRBJ2-2; no clear D. CDR3 length: 13 amino acids. The germline V gene has CDR1 MNHNY and CDR2 SVGAGI (reference sequence). Trimming pared 4 bases from V and 5 bases from J, leaving 8 bases between. In nucleotides, the CDR3 is TGTGCCAGCAGTTCAGACCGAACCGGGGAGCTGTTTTTT. Translated, it gives CASSSDRTGELFF.